The 29 T cell receptor beta chains given below trace back to one sample, sequenced in a study of CD8+CD57+ T cells in acquired aplastic anemia. The study profiled TCR beta VDJ and CDR3 using genomic DNA as template. Each CDR3 protein gets one entry after TCRdb re-called the reads with MiXCR. The data show about 170,000 distinct CDR3 sequences, approximately 40% seen once. What was sequenced was sorted CD4+, CD8+, or CD8+CD57+ T cells (not recorded which) from PBMCs. These TCRs come from a human donor in good health.

The table lists this clonotype with a few counts. The chain uses TRBV30 and TRBJ1-2; D not certain. V was clipped by 5 bases and J by 7 bases, with 20 bases between them. There are 14 residues in the CDR3. Germline V gives CDR1 GTSNPN, CDR2 SVGIG (reference sequence). The CDR3 sequence is CAWASPALIPGYTF. The CDR3 DNA is TGTGCCTGGGCATCTCCCGCCTTGATACCTGGCTACACCTTC.

This chain uses TRBV7-3 with TRBJ1-2; D not certain. This CDR3 contains 13 residues. The V and J ends lost 5 bases and 4 bases respectively, with 11 bases between them. Germline V gene data show CDR1 as SGHTA and CDR2 as FQGTGA. The CDR3 DNA reads TGTGCCAGCAGCCAGGAGGCCGTCTATGGCTACACCTTC. Translating it yields CASSQEAVYGYTF.

The J gene is TRBJ1-5, the V gene TRBV12-3 or TRBV12-4; D call uncertain. V lost 11 bases to trimming and J lost 0 bases, with 8 bases between them. This CDR3 spans 12 amino acids. The CDR3 sequence is CARQDSNQPQHF. DNA of the CDR3: TGTGCCCGGCAGGATAGCAATCAGCCCCAGCATTTT.

This clonotype was recorded many times. V gene TRBV6-6 combines with J gene TRBJ1-1; tentatively, D is TRBD1 (6 bases). V shed 2 bases and J shed 2 bases, with 12 bases lying between them. The CDR3 is 15 amino acids. CDR1 and CDR2 from the germline V gene are MNHNY and SVGAGI (reference sequence). CDR3 in amino acids: CASSYLPQGNTEAFF. The CDR3 bases are TGTGCCAGCAGTTACCTGCCACAGGGAAACACTGAAGCTTTCTTT.

The sample holds a few counts of this clonotype. The chain joins TRBV10-2 to TRBJ2-7, with D perhaps given as TRBD1 or TRBD2 (5 bases each). Deletions cut 1 base from V and 0 bases from J, with 13 bases between. Germline CDR1 and CDR2: WSHSY and SAAADI. The CDR3 has 16 residues. Here the CDR3 reads CASSELAGGPSYEQYF. The DNA for the CDR3 is TGCGCCAGCAGTGAGTTAGCTGGGGGTCCCTCCTACGAGCAGTACTTC.

The chain links TRBV25-1 to TRBJ1-6, with a tentative D call TRBD1 (5 bases). The V and J ends lost 6 bases and 7 bases respectively, with 13 bases between them. Germline V gene sequence: CDR1 MGHDK, CDR2 SYGVNS. The CDR3 is 14 residues long. CDR3 nucleotide sequence: TGTGCCAGCAGGGGGACTACATACAATTCACCCCTCCACTTT. Translation: CASRGTTYNSPLHF. The entire variable domain, with the rest obtained from reference TRBV25-1 and TRBJ1-6, is as follows: EADIYQTPRYLVIGTGKKITLECSQTMGHDKMYWYQQDPGMELHLIHYSYGVNSTEKGDLSSESTVSRIRTEHFPLTLESARPSHTSQYLCASRGTTYNSPLHFGNGTRLTVT.

The rearrangement links TRBV7-2 to TRBJ2-5; no clear D. Germline V CDR1 and CDR2: SGHTA, FQGNSA. Trimming took 1 base from V and 7 from J, leaving 10 bases between them. The length of the CDR3 is 13 residues. CDR3 in amino acids: CASSLGLSGTQYF. DNA of the CDR3: TGTGCCAGCAGCTTAGGCCTCTCAGGGACCCAGTACTTC. The whole variable domain, filled in from reference TRBV7-2 and TRBJ2-5, reads GAGVSQSPSNKVTEKGKDVELRCDPISGHTALYWYRQSLGQGLEFLIYFQGNSAPDKSGLPSDRFSAERTGGSVSTLTIQRTQQEDSAVYLCASSLGLSGTQYFGPGTRLLVL.

The chain is built from TRBV28 and TRBJ2-7; D ambiguous. Germline V gene sequence: CDR1 MDHEN, CDR2 SYDVKM. This CDR3 comprises 14 residues. The V and J ends lost 4 bases and 5 bases respectively, with 15 bases between them. This CDR3 reads CASSSRPRSHEQYF. The CDR3 DNA reads TGTGCCAGCAGTTCTCGACCACGATCCCACGAGCAGTACTTC.

This clonotype was counted only a few times. This rearrangement joins TRBV10-3 to TRBJ2-7; possible D gene TRBD1, 6 bases. The germline V gene encodes CDR1 ENHRY and CDR2 SYGVKD. The CDR3 spans 14 residues. V was clipped by 6 bases and J by 4 bases, with 16 bases between them. CDR3 sequence reads: CAIRQGLDGYEQYF. CDR3 coding DNA: TGTGCCATCAGGCAGGGGCTGGACGGTTACGAGCAGTACTTC.

As to this clonotype: A much larger clone differs from this one at a single base, so this may be a read error. The V gene is TRBV6-2 or TRBV6-3, the J gene TRBJ1-2; 7 bases fit TRBD1. This CDR3 region has 12 residues. Germline CDR1 and CDR2: MNHEY and SVGEGT. After removal of 7 bases from V and 8 bases from J, the junction contained 7 bases not matched to a gene. The CDR3, as DNA: TGTGCCAGCATAGACAGGGTGCACGGCTACACCTTC. Its translation is CASIDRVHGYTF.

V gene TRBV2 combines with J gene TRBJ1-4; 9 bases line up with TRBD1. V trimming: 6 bases; J trimming: 7 bases; junction bases outside the gene matches: 9. Per germline, CDR1 SNHLY and CDR2 FYNNEI. The CDR3 runs 15 residues. The CDR3 coding sequence is TGTGCCAGCAGCGACGACAGGGGGGAAAGTGAAAAACTGTTTTTT. This gives the protein CASSDDRGESEKLFF.

The rearrangement joins TRBV6-2 or TRBV6-3 to TRBJ1-6; no clear D. V lost 7 bases and J lost 5, with 15 bases in between. Germline V gene data show CDR1 as MNHEY and CDR2 as SVGEGT. This CDR3 spans 15 amino acids. CDR3 sequence (DNA): TGTGCCAGCACTCGCCCCTCGGTGGATAATTCACCCCTCCACTTT. It encodes CASTRPSVDNSPLHF.

Note on this clonotype: One end of the junction varies from germline; a read error may be responsible. V gene TRBV19 combines with J gene TRBJ1-2; 7 nucleotides align to TRBD1. The V gene's germline CDR1 is LNHDA and CDR2 SQIVND (reference sequence). The CDR3 covers 14 residues. The CDR3 reads CTSSFLTGNYSYTF. Here the CDR3 DNA reads TGTACCAGTAGTTTCCTGACAGGGAACTATAGCTATACCTTC.

This clonotype was seen ten or more times. The CDR3 reads CSASHLDRGFTDTQYF. CDR3 sequence (DNA): TGCAGTGCTAGTCACCTAGACAGGGGTTTTACAGATACGCAGTATTTT. The chain recombines TRBV20-1 with TRBJ2-3, with 8 bases fitting TRBD1. The CDR3 is 16 amino acids. Germline V gene data show CDR1 as DFQATT and CDR2 as SNEGSKA (reference sequence). Trimming at V came to 3 bases and at J to 3 bases, leaving 11 bases not matched to a gene.

The sample holds many counts of this clonotype. The chain links TRBV9 to TRBJ1-6; D is perhaps TRBD1 (5 bases). This CDR3 is 15 amino acids long. Germline assignment: CDR1 SGDLS and CDR2 YYNGEE. The V end lost 0 bases, the J end lost 6 bases, and 10 bases lay between the germline ends. CDR3 nucleotide sequence: TGTGCCAGCAGCGTAGAGGGACGGCCTAATTCACCCCTCCACTTT. Translating it yields CASSVEGRPNSPLHF.

This clonotype was detected many times. This chain links TRBV7-3 with TRBJ2-1; 11 nucleotides match TRBD1. There are 16 residues in the CDR3. Germline CDR1 is SGHTA and CDR2 is FQGTGA. The ends lost 0 bases at V and 7 bases at J; junction bases unmatched: 5. The CDR3 nucleotides are TGTGCCAGCAGCTTAACTGGGGGGACAGGGGGGAATGAGCAGTTCTTC. Translating gives CASSLTGGTGGNEQFF.

The chain has TRBV7-9 and TRBJ1-2, with D possibly matching TRBD1 (6 bases). V was shortened by 5 bases and J by 2 bases, with 15 bases between the two germline ends. The length of the CDR3 is 15 residues. Germline V lookup: CDR1 SEHNR, CDR2 FQNEAQ (reference sequence). In DNA, the CDR3 is TGTGCCAGCAGCGTCACGGGAGGGGGGAACTATGGCTACACCTTC. Encoded protein: CASSVTGGGNYGYTF.

This clonotype was detected a few times. The V gene is TRBV29-1, the J gene TRBJ1-1; 7 bases fit TRBD1. V lost 7 bases to trimming and J lost 4 bases; unmatched junction nucleotides: 6. The CDR3 runs to 12 residues. Germline CDR1 reads SQVTM; CDR2 reads ANQGSEA. CDR3 residues: CSAQTGTTEAFF. In DNA, the CDR3 is TGCAGCGCCCAGACAGGGACCACTGAAGCTTTCTTT. Based on the CDR3 plus reference TRBV29-1 and TRBJ1-1, the full variable domain is SAVISQKPSRDICQRGTSLTIQCQVDSQVTMMFWYRQQPGQSLTLIATANQGSEATYESGFVIDKFPISRPNLTFSTLTVSNMSPEDSSIYLCSAQTGTTEAFFGQGTRLTVV.

At least ten counts were recorded for this clonotype. The CDR3 reads CASLFYGANVLTF. The CDR3 DNA sequence: TGTGCCAGCTTGTTTTATGGGGCCAACGTCCTGACTTTC. The chain couples TRBV5-8 to TRBJ2-6; the D is unclear. The CDR3 has 13 amino acids. The germline V gene encodes CDR1 SGHTS and CDR2 YDEGEE. Trimming left V 7 bases short and J 3 bases short, with 8 bases between. Together with reference TRBV5-8 and TRBJ2-6, the CDR3 gives the full variable domain: EAGVTQSPTHLIKTRGQQATLRCSPISGHTSVYWYQQALGLGLQFLLWYDEGEERNRGNFPPRFSGRQFPNYSSELNVNALELEDSALYLCASLFYGANVLTFGAGSRLTVL.

The sample holds many counts of this clonotype. This rearrangement joins TRBV11-1 to TRBJ1-3; D is unresolved. From germline, CDR1 is SGHAT and CDR2 FQDESV (reference sequence). V was cut by 3 bases and J by 3 bases, with 18 bases left in between. This CDR3 has 17 residues. The CDR3 nucleotides read TGTGCCAGCAGCTTCCAGTCCTTAGGCTTCAGTGGAAACACCATATATTTT. Protein product: CASSFQSLGFSGNTIYF.

A note on this clonotype: Possible read error: a much larger clone is one base away. The J gene is TRBJ2-5, the V gene TRBV6-2 or TRBV6-3; D may correspond to TRBD1 or TRBD2 (6 bases each). V dropped 2 bases and J dropped 7 bases, with 23 bases sitting between them. The CDR3 sequence is 17 residues long. The germline CDR1 and CDR2 sequences are MNHEY and SVGEGT. CDR3 coding DNA: TGTGCCAGCAGTTACGAACGCGGAGAAGGGGGGCAGGGGACCCAGTACTTC. Encoded protein: CASSYERGEGGQGTQYF.

This clonotype was seen only a few times. This may arise from a read error, as a much more abundant clone is one base away. The gene calls are TRBV5-1 and TRBJ2-7; possibly TRBD2 for D (6 bases). V was shortened by 9 bases and J by 0 bases, with 16 bases between the two germline ends. The CDR3 loop spans 14 amino acids. Looked up from germline, CDR1 is SGHRS and CDR2 is YFSETQ. The CDR3 region is CAIPGEESSYEQYF. The DNA for the CDR3 is TGCGCCATCCCGGGGGAGGAGAGCTCCTACGAGCAGTACTTC.

The V and J genes are TRBV11-2 and TRBJ2-7, with 10 nucleotides matching TRBD1. Trimming took 4 bases from V and 5 from J; bases not matched to a gene: 5. This CDR3 region has 14 residues. Per germline, CDR1 SGHAT and CDR2 FQNNGV. CDR3 sequence: CASSSGTGVDEQYF. The CDR3 DNA is TGTGCCAGCAGCTCCGGGACAGGGGTCGACGAGCAGTACTTC.

The chain carries TRBV7-9 and TRBJ1-1; tentatively, D is TRBD1 (6 bases). V was pared by 5 bases and J by 7 bases, with 17 bases between. Germline values: CDR1 SEHNR, CDR2 FQNEAQ (reference sequence). The CDR3 is made up of 14 amino acids. The CDR3 sequence: CASSLTGTAYEAFF. The DNA for the CDR3 is TGTGCCAGCAGCCTGACAGGTACCGCTTATGAAGCTTTCTTT.

Points on this clonotype: Sequence at one end of the junction differs from germline and may be a read error. This chain uses TRBV12-3 or TRBV12-4 with TRBJ2-7; D perhaps matches TRBD2 (7 bases). This CDR3 is built from 15 residues. The CDR3 reads CAGSFGGGAGYEQYF. In DNA, the CDR3 is TGTGCCGGCAGTTTCGGTGGGGGGGCCGGGTACGAGCAGTACTTC.

This clonotype was picked up many times. The chain couples TRBV10-1 to TRBJ2-2; 8 bases match TRBD1. Germline V gene data show CDR1 as WNHNN and CDR2 as SYGVQD (reference sequence). Losses at the gene ends were 10 bases for V and 4 bases for J; bases not matched to a gene: 14. The CDR3 has 16 amino acids. This CDR3 is CATPIDRGEGTGELFF. In nucleotides, the CDR3 is TGCGCCACCCCTATTGACAGGGGAGAAGGCACCGGGGAGCTGTTTTTT.

Points on this clonotype: This could be a read error, since a much larger clone is one nucleotide away. The genes are TRBV14 and TRBJ2-7; possibly TRBD1 for D (6 bases). Per germline, CDR1 SGHDN and CDR2 FVKESK. The CDR3 has 13 amino acids. The CDR3 protein is CASSPGEPYERYF. The CDR3 DNA reads as TGTGCCAGCAGCCCAGGGGAACCCTACGAGCGGTACTTC.

Only a few counts were recorded for this clonotype. This chain joins TRBV19 and TRBJ2-7, with 10 bases matching TRBD1. Germline CDR1 is LNHDA and CDR2 is SQIVND (reference sequence). After removal of 4 bases from V and 2 bases from J, the junction contained 2 bases not matched to a gene. The CDR3 length is 14 residues. CDR3 residues: CASSSGTGAYEQYF. The CDR3, as DNA: TGTGCCAGTAGTAGCGGGACAGGGGCCTACGAGCAGTACTTC.

This clonotype has more than one count but fewer than ten. The chain combines TRBV15 with TRBJ2-5, with 9 bases that match TRBD1. The CDR3 is 15 residues long. CDR1 LNHNV and CDR2 YYDKDF come from the germline V gene (reference sequence). V was pared by 0 bases and J by 5 bases, with 4 bases of the junction left unmatched. The CDR3 region is CATSRETGGVETQYF. CDR3 nucleotide sequence: TGTGCCACCAGCAGAGAAACAGGGGGCGTGGAGACCCAGTACTTC. Drawing the rest from reference TRBV15 and TRBJ2-5, the complete variable domain is DAMVIQNPRYQVTQFGKPVTLSCSQTLNHNVMYWYQQKSSQAPKLLFHYYDKDFNNEADTPDNFQSRRPNTSFCFLDIRSPGLGDTAMYLCATSRETGGVETQYFGPGTRLLVL.